This is a list of T cell receptor beta chains from one sample in a study of T cell clones after liver transplantation. Sequenced by immunoSEQ multiplex PCR; TCRdb stores in-frame clones only, minus some. The sample carries more than 95,000 clones, about nine tenths recorded once. The input for sequencing was CD4+ T cells from blood, taken 12 months after liver transplant. All receptors come from a human patient who received a liver transplant. Part of the T cells may come from the graft donor. CDR3s include the opening cysteine and the closing phenylalanine or tryptophan. The D gene is left open where the match is weak. Size values are once, few and many counts, or a class for expanded clones, and some rows have none.

>13|-|TRBV7-2|TRBD1|TRBJ2-5
CASSSDREETQYF
TGTGCCAGCAGCTCCGACAGGGAAGAGACCCAGTACTTC
>14|-|TRBV28|TRBD1|TRBJ1-5
CASSSGGSNQPQHF
TGTGCCAGCAGTTCAGGGGGCAGCAATCAGCCCCAGCATTTT
>15|-|TRBV19|-|TRBJ2-3
CASSIDSTITDTQYF
TGTGCCAGTAGTATTGACTCTACCATCACAGATACGCAGTATTTT
>14|-|TRBV2|-|TRBJ2-5
CASSLYGAQETQYF
TGTGCCAGCAGCCTCTACGGGGCCCAAGAGACCCAGTACTTC
>16|-|TRBV7-9|-|TRBJ1-4
CASSLAGGGTLEKLFF
TGTGCCAGCAGCTTAGCCGGCGGGGGGACACTGGAAAAACTGTTTTTT
>13|-|TRBV7-2|-|TRBJ2-3
CASSRLVSDTQYF
TGTGCCAGCAGCCGCTTAGTTTCAGATACGCAGTATTTT
>15|-|TRBV11-3|-|TRBJ2-7
CASSLVRGASYEQYF
TGTGCCAGCAGCTTAGTTAGAGGGGCCTCCTACGAGCAGTACTTC
>12|-|TRBV7-9|-|TRBJ2-7
CASSPSSYEQYF
TGTGCCAGCAGTCCGAGCTCCTACGAGCAGTACTTC
>18|-|TRBV7-3|TRBD2|TRBJ2-2
CASSLLPGREGRTGELFF
TGTGCCAGCAGCTTACTACCAGGACGGGAGGGCCGCACCGGGGAGCTGTTTTTT
>14|-|TRBV7-3|-|TRBJ2-1
CASSQTQGYNEQFF
TGTGCCAGCAGTCAAACCCAGGGATACAATGAGCAGTTCTTC
>15|-|TRBV6-1|TRBD2|TRBJ2-2
CASRISGRNTGELFF
TGTGCCAGCAGAATTAGCGGGAGGAACACCGGGGAGCTGTTTTTT
>15|-|TRBV7-2|-|TRBJ2-2
CASSLDGGAPGELFF
TGTGCCAGCAGCTTAGACGGAGGGGCCCCCGGGGAGCTGTTTTTT
>16|few|TRBV4-1|TRBD1|TRBJ1-3
CASSQPTGGVGNTIYF
TGCGCCAGCAGCCAACCGACAGGGGGCGTCGGAAACACCATATATTTT
>15|-|TRBV7-3|TRBD2|TRBJ2-3
CASSLLAGSTDTQYF
TGTGCCAGCAGCTTACTAGCGGGAAGCACAGATACGCAGTATTTT
>13|-|TRBV5-1|-|TRBJ2-5
CASHSLGQETQYF
TGCGCCAGCCATTCCCTGGGTCAAGAGACCCAGTACTTC
>14|once|TRBV11-3|-|TRBJ2-7
CASTRERTSYEQYF
TGTGCCAGCACCAGGGAACGTACCAGCTACGAGCAGTACTTC